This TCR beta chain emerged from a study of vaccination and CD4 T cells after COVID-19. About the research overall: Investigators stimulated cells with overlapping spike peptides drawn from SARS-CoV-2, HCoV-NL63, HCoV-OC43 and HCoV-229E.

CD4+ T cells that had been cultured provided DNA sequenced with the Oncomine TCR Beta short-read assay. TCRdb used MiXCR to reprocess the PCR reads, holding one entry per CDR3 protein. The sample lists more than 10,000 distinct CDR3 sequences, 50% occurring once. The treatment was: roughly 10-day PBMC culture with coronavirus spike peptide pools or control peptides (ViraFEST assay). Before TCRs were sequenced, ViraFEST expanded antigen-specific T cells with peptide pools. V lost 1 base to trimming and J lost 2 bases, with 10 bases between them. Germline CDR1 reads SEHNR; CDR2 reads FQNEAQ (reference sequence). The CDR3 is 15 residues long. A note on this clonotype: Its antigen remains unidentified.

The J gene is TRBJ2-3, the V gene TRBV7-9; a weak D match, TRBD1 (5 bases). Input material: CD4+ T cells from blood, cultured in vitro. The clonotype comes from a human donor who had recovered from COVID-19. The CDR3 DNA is TGTGCCAGCAGCTTAGGACAGCTTTCCACAGATACGCAGTATTTT. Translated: CASSLGQLSTDTQYF.